Following are 27 T cell receptor beta chains from one sample sequenced in a study of tumor and adjacent non-tumor tissue in lung cancer. TCRbeta libraries were built with three rounds of nested PCR, modified from ARM-PCR. TCRdb used MiXCR to reprocess the multiplex PCR reads, holding one entry per CDR3 protein. The sample shows about 93,000 distinct CDR3 sequences, 65% to 75% of them seen only once. RNA was extracted from bulk tissue without any cell sorting. Sample: lung tumor tissue. These receptors came from a man aged 55 to 70 with non-small cell lung cancer.

This clonotype appeared a single time. A junction boundary mismatches the germline segment, possibly from a read error. The chain uses TRBV4-1 and TRBJ1-2; D is unresolved. In germline, CDR1 is MGHRA, CDR2 YSYEKL. The length of the CDR3 is 13 residues. CDR3 sequence reads: CASSHPGRYDYTF. Here the CDR3 DNA reads TGCGCCAGTAGCCACCCTGGACGATATGACTACACCTTC.

A remark on this clonotype: Its ends do not fully match the called genes, so a read error is possible. V is TRBV10-2 and J is TRBJ2-7; tentatively, D is TRBD2 (5 bases). The CDR3 is 12 residues long. Per the germline V gene, CDR1 is WSHSY and CDR2 is SAAADI. CDR3 sequence: CASLRAINEQYF. For the CDR3, the DNA is TGTGCCAGCCTGCGGGCGATTAACGAGCAGTACTTC.

About this clonotype itself: At one end, the junction sequence differs from germline, possibly due to a read error. The V gene is TRBV6-6, the J gene TRBJ2-2, with D perhaps TRBD2 (6 bases). The CDR3 extends over 17 amino acids. Germline V gene lookup returns CDR1 MNHNY and CDR2 SVGAGI (reference sequence). CDR3 residues: CASSRQIRAGRTWEPFF. The CDR3 nucleotides read TGTGCCAGCAGTCGCCAGATCCGGGCGGGGAGAACATGGGAGCCGTTTTTT.

A remark on this clonotype: The CDR3 end shows no conserved phenylalanine or tryptophan, and so a read error is likely. The DNA is omitted, as the CDR3 cannot be located on it reliably, and the CDR3 follows TCRdb's listing. The chain links TRBV28 to TRBJ1-2; TRBD1, the table's D call, was not compared with the DNA. From germline, CDR1 is MDHEN and CDR2 SYDVKM. The CDR3 adds up to 14 amino acids, both ends counted. The CDR3 loop is CASSTSGGSYGSTY.

Comment on this clonotype: This sequence may be a read error, since a much larger clone differs from it by one base. This chain uses TRBV28 with TRBJ2-3; 8 positions match TRBD2. CDR1 and CDR2 (germline): MDHEN, SYDVKM. This CDR3 has 16 residues. Trimming cost V 1 base and J 7 bases; bases outside gene matches: 10. CDR3 protein: CASSLSGASGLNTQYF. CDR3 in DNA: TGTGCCAGCAGTTTATCCGGGGCTAGCGGGCTAAATACGCAGTATTTT. The full variable domain, completed using reference TRBV28 and TRBJ2-3, is DVKVTQSSRYLVKRTGEKVFLECVQDMDHENMFWYRQDPGLGLRLIYFSYDVKMKEKGDIPEGYSVSREKKERFSLILESASTNQTSMYLCASSLSGASGLNTQYFGPGTRLTVL.

With respect to this clonotype: A clone one base away is much larger, so this may be a read error. The J gene is TRBJ2-3, the V gene TRBV11-2; D remains unclear. CDR3 size: 13 residues. Germline loops: CDR1 SGHAT, CDR2 FQNNGV. V shed 5 bases and J shed 12 bases, with 18 bases lying between them. The CDR3 DNA sequence: TGTGCCAGCAGCCACCTGACCTCTACGGCTCAGTATTTT. This sequence encodes CASSHLTSTAQYF.

Regarding this clonotype: At one of its ends the junction is not consistent with the germline gene, which may arise from a read error. This chain links TRBV15 with TRBJ1-4; 9 bases line up with TRBD1. This CDR3 region has 16 residues. The germline V gene encodes CDR1 LNHNV and CDR2 YYDKDF (reference sequence). The CDR3 sequence: CATSVLQGAKNEKLFF. The CDR3 nucleotides are TGTGCGACCAGCGTTCTACAGGGGGCGAAGAATGAAAAACTGTTTTTT.

Of note for this clonotype: At one boundary the junction diverges from the germline segment, which might be a read error. The V gene is TRBV6-2 or TRBV6-3, the J gene TRBJ2-1, with 12 bases aligning to TRBD2. The CDR3 is made up of 16 amino acids. Per germline, CDR1 MNHEY and CDR2 SVGEGT. The CDR3 coding sequence is TGTGCCAGCAGTTACCTAGCGGGAGGGATTTGCAATGAACAGTTCTTC. It specifies CASSYLAGGICNEQFF.

The sample holds a few counts of this clonotype. V gene TRBV28 combines with J gene TRBJ2-5, with D unclear. V lost 7 bases, J lost 5 bases, and 20 bases lay in between. Germline-derived CDR1 and CDR2 are MDHEN and SYDVKM. This CDR3 has 15 amino acids. CDR3 in DNA: TGTGCCAGCAACGACGGCCAGAGGCTCGGGGAGACCCAGTACTTC. Translating gives CASNDGQRLGETQYF.

Of note for this clonotype: It may be a read error: a sequence one base away is much more abundant. The chain couples TRBV29-1 to TRBJ2-5, with D perhaps being TRBD1 or TRBD2 (5 bases each). The length of the CDR3 is 14 residues. Per the germline V gene, CDR1 is SQVTM and CDR2 is ANQGSEA. Between the trimmed V and J ends, which lost 5 bases and 4 bases, there was a span of 17 bases. The CDR3 here is CSVPPGAAGETQYF. The CDR3 DNA reads TGCAGCGTTCCTCCCGGGGCGGCTGGAGAGACCCAGTACTTC. The full variable domain, in which reference TRBV29-1 and TRBJ2-5 provide the parts outside the CDR3, is SAVISQKPSRDICQRGTSLTIQCQVDSQVTMMFWYRQQPGQSLTLIATANQGSEATYESGFVIDKFPISRPNLTFSTLTVSNMSPEDSSIYLCSVPPGAAGETQYFGPGTRLLVL.

This clonotype was seen just once. With a much larger clone just one base away, this may be a read error. The rearrangement links TRBV28 to TRBJ2-4; no clear D gene. With 3 bases removed from V and 5 bases from J, the gap between germline ends came to 17 bases. The CDR3 sequence is 16 residues long. CDR1 is MDHEN, CDR2 SYDVKM, per germline. The CDR3 sequence is CASSFPSHSAENIQYF. The CDR3 nucleotides read TGTGCCAGCAGTTTTCCAAGCCACAGTGCCGAAAACATTCAGTACTTC.

This clonotype has only one observation. In this CDR3 the conserved last residue, phenylalanine or tryptophan, is missing, so a read error is likely. The V call is TRBV7-2, the J call TRBJ2-2; 13 bases align to TRBD2. Unmatched junction bases numbered 7, after V lost 3 bases and J lost 6 bases. Germline loops: CDR1 SGHTA, CDR2 FQGNSA. The CDR3 runs to 17 residues. The DNA of the CDR3 is TGTGCCAGCAGCTTGGGGACTAGCGGGATTATGGCCGGGGAGCTGTTTATT. This sequence encodes CASSLGTSGIMAGELFI.

Concerning this clonotype: The junction does not match germline at one end; this may be a read error. The J gene is TRBJ2-7, the V gene TRBV6-2 or TRBV6-3; D is uncertain. The germline V gene encodes CDR1 MNHEY and CDR2 SVGEGT. The CDR3 spans 11 residues. The DNA for the CDR3 is TGTGCCAGAAGTTACTCCGGGGAGCAGTACTTC. This translates into CARSYSGEQYF.

Regarding this clonotype: A much bigger clone sits one base away, suggesting this may be a read error. The V gene is TRBV20-1, the J gene TRBJ1-1; maybe TRBD1 (6 bases). V lost 8 bases and J lost 7, with 17 bases in between. CDR1 is DFQATT and CDR2 is SNEGSKA in the germline V gene (reference sequence). The CDR3 covers 12 residues. The CDR3 loop is CSTRDTWNEAFF. CDR3 DNA: TGCAGTACCAGGGACACTTGGAATGAAGCTTTCTTT.

Details on this clonotype: A junction end diverges from the germline sequence, so it may reflect a read error. The chain has TRBV12-3 or TRBV12-4 and TRBJ2-1, with unresolved D. The CDR3 is 11 amino acids. The CDR3, as DNA: TGTGCCTGCAGTCATTCGGGCCAGCAGTTCTTC. Translated, it gives CACSHSGQQFF.

J is TRBJ2-7 and V is TRBV6-5, with a weak D call TRBD1 (5 bases). CDR1 and CDR2 from the germline V gene are MNHEY and SVGAGI. The CDR3 sequence is 11 residues long. The V gene lost 6 bases and the J gene lost 7 bases, with 10 bases spanning the gap. The CDR3 DNA reads as TGTGCCAGCAGGCAGGGTTGGGAGCAGTACTTC. Translating gives CASRQGWEQYF.

Note on this clonotype: One end of the junction is discordant with germline, which a read error may explain. The gene calls are TRBV12-3 or TRBV12-4 and TRBJ1-4, with 9 bases matching TRBD1. The CDR3 length is 14 residues. CDR3 sequence reads: CASRSGQGYEKLFF. DNA for the CDR3: TGTGCTAGCAGATCAGGACAGGGGTACGAAAAACTGTTTTTT.

This clonotype was seen ten or more times. This chain joins TRBV14 and TRBJ2-1; possibly TRBD1 for D (5 bases). The germline CDR1 and CDR2 sequences are SGHDN and FVKESK. The CDR3 is made up of 16 amino acids. Trimming removed 4 bases from V and 0 bases from J, with 13 bases in between. CDR3 in amino acids: CASSPRGRTSYNEQFF. DNA of the CDR3: TGTGCCAGCAGCCCAAGGGGCAGGACCTCCTACAATGAGCAGTTCTTC.

Concerning this clonotype: The junction departs from the called germline gene at one end, perhaps through a read error. This sequence joins TRBV29-1 and TRBJ2-7; perhaps TRBD2 as D (6 bases). CDR3 length: 13 residues. Germline V CDR1 and CDR2: SQVTM, ANQGSEA. The CDR3 region is CGVVRRAGYEQYF. CDR3 nucleotide sequence: TGCGGCGTTGTCCGGAGGGCCGGTTACGAGCAGTACTTC.

This clonotype occurred many times. This sequence joins TRBV6-6 and TRBJ1-4; 9 positions match TRBD1. From germline, CDR1 is MNHNY and CDR2 SVGAGI (reference sequence). There are 14 residues in the CDR3. The trim removed 6 bases at V and 8 bases at J, leaving 7 bases unmatched. The CDR3 bases are TGTGCCAGCAGCACCGGGACAGGGATCGAAAAACTGTTTTTT. This sequence encodes CASSTGTGIEKLFF.

In regard to this clonotype: An end of the junction does not agree with germline; a read error may underlie this. The V gene is TRBV10-2, the J gene TRBJ2-7; TRBD1 matches at 11 bases. This CDR3 is built from 14 residues. Germline loops: CDR1 WSHSY, CDR2 SAAADI. CDR3 sequence (DNA): TGCGTCAGCAAGGGACAGGGGGGCTCCTATGAGCAGTACTTC. It encodes CVSKGQGGSYEQYF.

The gene calls are TRBV29-1 and TRBJ1-5; maybe TRBD1 (5 bases). The CDR3 sequence is 13 residues long. Germline V gene data show CDR1 as SQVTM and CDR2 as ANQGSEA. Trimming took off 4 bases at V and 6 bases at J, with 13 bases between the two ends. In DNA, the CDR3 is TGCAGCGTTGTTTCCAGGGAGTGTCAGCCCCAGCATTTT. Translated, it gives CSVVSRECQPQHF.

Worth noting for this clonotype: At one of its ends the junction is not consistent with the germline gene, which may arise from a read error. The chain is built from TRBV12-5 and TRBJ2-3; D ambiguous. This CDR3 has 13 residues. Germline V gene sequence: CDR1 LGHNT, CDR2 FRNRAP. The CDR3, as DNA: TGTGCTAGTGGTTTGGTACTTACAGATACGGAGTATTTC. Amino acid sequence: CASGLVLTDTEYF.

A note on this clonotype: A clone one base away is much larger, so this may be a read error. The rearrangement uses TRBV11-1 and TRBJ2-2; 9 nucleotides agree with TRBD1. CDR1 is SGHAT, CDR2 FQDESV, per germline (reference sequence). The CDR3 length is 17 residues. The CDR3, as DNA: TGTGCCATCAGGCGGACAGGGGCGGACCCGAACACCGGGGAGCTGTCTTTT. Translation: CAIRRTGADPNTGELSF.

A remark on this clonotype: As the CDR3 is not closed by the conserved phenylalanine or tryptophan, this likely results from a read error. The chain carries TRBV10-3 and TRBJ1-2; D is perhaps TRBD1 (6 bases). CDR3 size: 14 residues. The V end lost 6 bases, the J end lost 5 bases, and 16 bases lay between the germline ends. The germline gives CDR1 ENHRY, CDR2 SYGVKD. CDR3 in amino acids: CAISPGQLNYGYTS. The CDR3 region has the DNA TGTGCCATCAGCCCAGGACAGCTTAATTATGGCTACACCTCC.

The chain has TRBV12-3 or TRBV12-4 and TRBJ1-2; possible D gene TRBD1, 5 bases. The CDR3 sequence is 14 residues long. With 1 base removed from V and 4 bases from J, the gap between germline ends came to 10 bases. Here the CDR3 DNA reads TGTGCCAGCAGTTTAGAAGGTCAGGGCTATGGCTACACCTTC. Amino acids: CASSLEGQGYGYTF.

The chain employs TRBV6-2 or TRBV6-3 and TRBJ2-2; D possibly corresponds to TRBD1 (6 bases). The CDR3 contains 15 residues. Germline V CDR1 and CDR2: MNHEY, SVGEGT. V lost 10 bases to trimming and J lost 3 bases, with 18 bases between them. CDR3: CAINLSRQDTGELFF. The CDR3 DNA follows: TGTGCCATCAATTTATCACGACAGGACACCGGGGAGCTGTTTTTT.